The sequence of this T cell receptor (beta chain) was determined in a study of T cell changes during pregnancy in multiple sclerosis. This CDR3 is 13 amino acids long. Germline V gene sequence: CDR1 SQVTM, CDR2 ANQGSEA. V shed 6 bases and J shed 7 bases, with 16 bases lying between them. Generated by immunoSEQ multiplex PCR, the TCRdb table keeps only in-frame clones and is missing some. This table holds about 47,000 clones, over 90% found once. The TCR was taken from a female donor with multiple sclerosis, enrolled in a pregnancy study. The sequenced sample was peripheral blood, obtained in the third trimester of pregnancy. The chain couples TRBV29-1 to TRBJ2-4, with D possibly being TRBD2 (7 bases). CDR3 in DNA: TGCAGCGTCTCGCGGGGGAGGGGGAACATTCAGTACTTC. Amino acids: CSVSRGRGNIQYF.